This T cell receptor beta chain stems from a study of blood T cell repertoires in COVID-19 (TCRdb year 2020). The study in broad terms: Samples covering the acute and convalescent phases of COVID-19 were provided by collaborators in the United States, Italy and Spain. The prospective study material was composed of cDNA or gDNA derived from T cells, B-cell-depleted T cells, or PBMCs. The dataset comprised deeply sampled blood TCRbeta repertoires from subjects exposed to, actively infected with, or recovered from COVID-19. A freely available public database, intended as a resource for researchers studying the immune response to SARS-CoV-2, is where the repertoires were released. Samples were obtained from the ongoing ImmuneRACE study (first 160 participants) and from 1,254 subjects provided by 6 global collaborators. The sample metadata nearly always contained a de-identified subject ID, COVID-19 status, age in years and sex. Where available, HLA class I and class II types were taken from metadata supplied by the sample provider and were not determined by assay-based typing.

Overall results and qualifications from the work: How much clinical and demographic metadata was included differed by source and by participant, and the metadata was provided uncurated.

A remark on this clone: This clone's antigen is unknown. No much larger clonotype is one base removed from it; base qualities were not supplied.

The germline V gene encodes CDR1 LNHDA and CDR2 SQIVND (reference sequence). Measured from the cysteine to the phenylalanine, the CDR3 is 21 residues long. Solely the CDR3 DNA is kept, with 63 bases framed from the first base. Unmatched junction bases come to 13, with V trimmed by 1 base and J by 2 bases. TCRbeta CDR3 regions were amplified from genomic DNA by means of the immunoSEQ Assay, a bias-controlled multiplex PCR. The original methods were these. The number of nucleated cells in each sample was estimated by amplification of reference gene primers within the assay. To quantify the absolute abundance of each unique TCRbeta CDR3 rearrangement, sequence reads were collapsed and filtered. For each sample, productive Simpson clonality was calculated by taking the square root of Simpson's diversity index across productive rearrangements. TCRdb holds this immuneACCESS table with in-frame rearrangements only. Some clones are missing; in checked studies, unresolved V genes explain under half, and the rest has no known cause. V and J calls and clone size are as listed in that table; D and trimming were resolved from the DNA. For this sample the table gives about 270,000 clones, of which around 82% were detected only once. The top ten clonotypes cover approximately 3.1% of the sample.

Each collaborating institution followed its own protocols to collect whole blood in K2EDTA tubes. For TCRbeta analysis, collaborators shipped samples in one of three forms: frozen whole blood, isolated PBMCs, or DNA extracted from either of those sample types. Sequenced input: peripheral blood. The receptor comes from a woman in her late teens or twenties with acute or convalescent COVID-19. The receptor chain draws on TRBV19 and TRBJ2-1; 14 nucleotides in the junction match TRBD2. The CDR3 amino acid sequence is: CASSIGTTSGRAGRAYNEQFF. The DNA reads TGTGCCAGTAGTATAGGCACGACTAGCGGGAGGGCGGGGCGAGCCTACAATGAGCAGTTCTTC.